This T cell receptor (beta chain) was obtained from a study of persistence of HIV-infected CD4 T cells. Overall study: A median of about eight years of suppressive ART preceded sampling.

Only a few counts were recorded for this clone. What it binds is not known. Sequencing used immunoSEQ version 4 in survey mode. The data were produced by immunoSEQ multiplex PCR, yet TCRdb's version contains in-frame clones alone and is incomplete. The data hold 25,000 to 35,000 clones, with roughly four fifths observed a single time. Cells were stimulated with CMV-infected fibroblast lysates at 10 ug/mL. Sorted nonresponding memory CD4+ T cells were CD40L-negative, CD69-negative, CD45RO-high. CDR1 is LNHDA, CDR2 SQIVND, per germline (reference sequence). The CDR3 has 14 residues. Between the trimmed V and J ends, which lost 3 bases and 8 bases, there was a span of 13 bases.

This chain connects TRBV19 to TRBJ1-4; D call uncertain. This clonotype originated in an adult man with HIV who was CMV-seropositive. Sequences were derived from CD4+ T cells sorted from PBMCs after approximately 20-hour stimulation, sampled from a patient who received antiretroviral therapy. CDR3 DNA: TGTGCCAGTAGTATCACCCCCACTGGGGAAAAACTGTTTTTT. Translated: CASSITPTGEKLFF.